This T cell receptor (beta chain) comes out of a study of T cells in localized non-small cell lung cancer. Points from the study as a whole: In adjacent lung appeared a median about 58 of the top 100 tumor clones. As only one tumor region underwent sequencing, heterogeneity remains possible. Uninvolved nearby lung showed the greatest T cell clonality, exceeding that found in tumor. A raised T cell density in blood coincided with lengthier overall survival.

With 4 bases removed from V and 2 bases from J, the gap between germline ends came to 11 bases. Germline V lookup: CDR1 SQVTM, CDR2 ANQGSEA. CDR3 length equals 13 residues. This table comes from immunoSEQ multiplex PCR, and its TCRdb copy is limited to in-frame clones, with some not included. Of about 1,500 clones listed, 30% to 45% are singletons. Concerning this clone itself: Its matching antigen is unknown.

This specimen consisted of lung tumor tissue, obtained before any cancer treatment. The sequence was obtained from a female donor of 60 years or more with stage I lung adenocarcinoma. This chain joins TRBV29-1 and TRBJ1-1; tentative D call: TRBD1 (5 bases). CDR3 nucleotides: TGCAGCGTTGGACAGCTAGTTAACACTGAAGCTTTCTTT. Its translation: CSVGQLVNTEAFF.